The entry below describes one T cell receptor beta chain. Its antigen is unknown. With the read ending 3 residues before the CDR3 end, the germline J gene is used to fill in that end. Average input was around 1,100 ng genomic DNA for immunoSEQ TCR beta CDR3 amplification. Here immunoSEQ multiplex PCR was the method, and the copy in TCRdb shows in-frame clones only, minus some. The sample table includes some 31,000 clones. The data are from a study of T cells in women clearing cervical HPV infection. About the study: Cases were women with histologically confirmed HPV16-related CIN3 or worse, including a couple of invasive cancers. Regarding the study as a whole: Controls had more TRBV6-7 (approximately 0.16%) than cases (roughly 0.11%). CIN3+ cases had significantly higher TCR repertoire richness than controls, but evenness did not differ.

V trimming: 6 bases; J trimming: 6 bases; junction bases outside the gene matches: 9. CDR3 length: 15 residues. The germline V gene has CDR1 MNHEY and CDR2 SVGEGT. The sequence derives from a woman between 18 and 70 years old with a cervical HPV16 infection that either progressed to CIN3+ or cleared (not recorded which). The chain is built from TRBV6-2 or TRBV6-3 and TRBJ1-5; 9 bases align to TRBD1. The sequenced material came from blood buffy coat. The sequenced part of the CDR3 DNA is TGTGCCAGCAGGACACAGGGGGCGTGGAGTCAGCCC. Protein: CASRTQGAWSQP. The whole CDR3 is CASRTQGAWSQPQHF.